A selection of T cell receptor beta chains follows, all from one sample in a study of cytomegalovirus exposure and HLA in healthy donors. Sequenced by immunoSEQ multiplex PCR; TCRdb stores in-frame clones only, minus some. The profile shows about 78,000 clones, around 80% of them singletons. The sequenced sample consisted of PBMCs. Source of these receptors: a man in his forties or fifties in good health and CMV-seropositive. The CDR3 runs from the conserved cysteine through the conserved F or W. Fields, in order: CDR3 protein, CDR3 DNA, J gene, clone size, V gene, D gene. D genes are given only for firm matches. The size entry is marked missing in some rows and otherwise reads once, few, many or a size class.

CASSMSRDQPQHF | TGTGCCAGTAGTATGAGCCGTGATCAGCCCCAGCATTTT | TRBJ1-5 | NA | TRBV19 | NA
CASSFGDYLFGELFF | TGTGCCAGCAGCTTCGGGGACTACCTTTTTGGGGAGCTGTTTTTT | TRBJ2-2 | few | TRBV11-2 | TRBD2
CASSVASGSTETQYF | TGTGCCAGCAGCGTAGCTAGCGGGAGTACGGAGACCCAGTACTTC | TRBJ2-5 | NA | TRBV9 | TRBD2
CAVHGNSGMDNEQFF | TGTGCCGTGCACGGGAACTCCGGTATGGACAATGAGCAGTTCTTC | TRBJ2-1 | NA | TRBV10-3 | NA
CASSQEAPPNYRAGHEKLFF | TGCGCCAGCAGCCAAGAGGCCCCCCCCAACTACAGGGCCGGTCATGAAAAACTGTTTTTT | TRBJ1-4 | NA | TRBV4-1 | NA
CASSLLSSGANVLTF | TGCGCCAGCAGCTTACTGAGCTCTGGGGCCAACGTCCTGACTTTC | TRBJ2-6 | NA | TRBV5-1 | NA
CASTQTGADNSRLHF | TGTGCCAGCACCCAGACAGGGGCCGACAATTCACGCCTCCACTTT | TRBJ1-6 | NA | TRBV6-1 | TRBD1
CASSLQLNTEAFF | TGTGCCAGCAGTCTACAGTTGAACACTGAAGCTTTCTTT | TRBJ1-1 | NA | TRBV6-1 | NA
CAWRSGSNTGELFF | TGTGCCTGGCGTAGCGGTTCGAACACCGGGGAGCTGTTTTTT | TRBJ2-2 | NA | TRBV30 | NA
CASSIRWSSGEQYF | TGTGCCAGTAGTATTAGATGGTCTTCCGGCGAGCAGTACTTC | TRBJ2-7 | NA | TRBV19 | NA
CASSVGQGRHEQFF | TGTGCCAGCAGCGTGGGACAGGGGAGACATGAGCAGTTCTTC | TRBJ2-1 | once | TRBV9 | TRBD1
CASSSPAGDYNEQFF | TGTGCCAGCAGCTCCCCGGCGGGAGATTATAATGAGCAGTTCTTC | TRBJ2-1 | NA | TRBV5-4 | TRBD2
CSVLGAGTEAFF | TGCAGCGTTCTAGGGGCTGGTACTGAAGCTTTCTTT | TRBJ1-1 | medium-sized | TRBV29-1 | NA
CASSLGVSRGNTEAFF | TGCGCCAGCAGCTTGGGGGTATCGCGAGGGAACACTGAAGCTTTCTTT | TRBJ1-1 | once | TRBV5-1 | NA
CASSLRTTAYPNEQFF | TGCGCCAGCAGCCTTAGGACTACTGCCTACCCTAATGAGCAGTTCTTC | TRBJ2-1 | few | TRBV4-1 | NA
CASSEYSSGSQETQYF | TGTGCCAGCAGTGAATATAGTTCGGGGTCCCAAGAGACCCAGTACTTC | TRBJ2-5 | NA | TRBV25-1 | NA
CASSLGFASGANVLTF | TGTGCCAGCAGCTTAGGTTTCGCGTCTGGGGCCAACGTCCTGACTTTC | TRBJ2-6 | NA | TRBV13 | NA
CASSLRTGGRLEQYF | TGTGCCAGCAGCTTAAGGACAGGGGGTAGACTCGAGCAGTACTTC | TRBJ2-7 | NA | TRBV5-6 | TRBD1
CASSESVGPGNYGYTF | TGTGCCAGCAGTGAATCGGTCGGCCCGGGGAACTATGGCTACACCTTC | TRBJ1-2 | NA | TRBV25-1 | NA
CASSLGGTGHRNEQFF | TGTGCCAGCAGCTTAGGCGGGACAGGGCATCGTAATGAGCAGTTCTTC | TRBJ2-1 | NA | TRBV7-9 | TRBD1
CASSQYRGYGYTF | TGTGCCAGCAGCCAATACAGGGGATATGGCTACACCTTC | TRBJ1-2 | NA | TRBV5-4 | TRBD1
CASSLTGGAYNEQFF | TGTGCCAGCAGCTTAACGGGAGGGGCCTACAATGAGCAGTTCTTC | TRBJ2-1 | NA | TRBV11-2 | TRBD2
CASSPGGNTYEQYF | TGTGCCAGCAGCCCGGGGGGAAACACCTACGAGCAGTACTTC | TRBJ2-7 | NA | TRBV5-6 | TRBD2
CASSFATGESELFF | TGTGCCAGCAGCTTTGCGACAGGGGAGTCTGAACTGTTTTTT | TRBJ1-4 | NA | TRBV7-8 | TRBD1
CASRLGLAGGNEQFF | TGTGCCAGCAGACTGGGACTAGCGGGAGGTAATGAGCAGTTCTTC | TRBJ2-1 | NA | TRBV7-3 | TRBD2
CASSLYRVIVAGANVLTF | TGTGCCAGCAGCTTGTACAGGGTAATCGTTGCTGGGGCCAACGTCCTGACTTTC | TRBJ2-6 | NA | TRBV5-4 | NA
CASRVGGGANTEAFF | TGCGCCAGCAGGGTCGGGGGAGGAGCGAACACTGAAGCTTTCTTT | TRBJ1-1 | NA | TRBV5-1 | NA
CASSVQGTSYEQYF | TGTGCCAGCAGTGTGCAGGGAACCTCCTACGAGCAGTACTTC | TRBJ2-7 | NA | TRBV2 | NA
CASSPPVTGELFF | TGTGCCAGCAGCCCCCCGGTGACCGGGGAGCTGTTTTTT | TRBJ2-2 | NA | TRBV13 | NA
CASSPPSYSGLAKNIQYF | TGTGCCAGCAGCCCGCCATCATATAGCGGTCTAGCCAAAAACATTCAGTACTTC | TRBJ2-4 | NA | TRBV9 | NA
CAWVPLVRTEAFF | TGTGCCTGGGTGCCTTTGGTGCGGACTGAAGCTTTCTTT | TRBJ1-1 | NA | TRBV30 | NA
CASSIDLSGGPHYGYTF | TGTGCCAGTAGTATAGATCTAAGTGGAGGGCCCCACTATGGCTACACCTTC | TRBJ1-2 | NA | TRBV19 | NA
CASLGGLGDEQYF | TGTGCCAGCCTAGGAGGCCTTGGGGACGAGCAGTACTTC | TRBJ2-7 | once | TRBV2 | NA
CASSPLGVMYNEQFF | TGTGCCAGCTCACCTCTCGGGGTCATGTACAATGAGCAGTTCTTC | TRBJ2-1 | NA | TRBV18 | NA
CASSEPMGREAFF | TGTGCCAGCAGTGAACCTATGGGCCGTGAAGCTTTCTTT | TRBJ1-1 | NA | TRBV2 | NA
CASSERHGVMGTEAFF | TGTGCCAGCTCAGAACGTCACGGGGTAATGGGCACTGAAGCTTTCTTT | TRBJ1-1 | NA | TRBV18 | NA
CASSEAGGAAISYEQYF | TGTGCCAGCAGTGAAGCCGGTGGGGCAGCGATCTCCTACGAGCAGTACTTC | TRBJ2-7 | NA | TRBV6-1 | NA
CASSPLVGQGTNTEAFF | TGTGCCAGCTCACCTCTTGTGGGACAGGGGACGAACACTGAAGCTTTCTTT | TRBJ1-1 | NA | TRBV18 | TRBD1
CASRPTHGASGSNVDEQFF | TGTGCCAGTAGGCCAACGCACGGGGCTAGCGGGAGTAATGTCGATGAGCAGTTCTTC | TRBJ2-1 | NA | TRBV19 | TRBD2
CASKNGTRKYNEQFF | TGTGCCAGCAAGAACGGGACTAGAAAATACAATGAGCAGTTCTTC | TRBJ2-1 | NA | TRBV5-4 | TRBD2
CASSYPNRDPPVPHHTEAFF | TGTGCCAGCAGCTACCCGAACAGGGATCCACCCGTTCCCCATCACACTGAAGCTTTCTTT | TRBJ1-1 | NA | TRBV7-8 | NA
CASRRQGFNEKLFF | TGTGCCAGCAGACGACAGGGATTTAATGAAAAACTGTTTTTT | TRBJ1-4 | few | TRBV7-6 | TRBD1
CASTLAGGYNEQFF | TGTGCCAGCACCCTAGCGGGGGGCTACAATGAGCAGTTCTTC | TRBJ2-1 | few | TRBV11-3 | TRBD2
CAWSVRGGETQYF | TGTGCCTGGAGTGTAAGGGGGGGAGAGACCCAGTACTTC | TRBJ2-5 | NA | TRBV30 | NA
CASSGPGLRLSGYTF | TGTGCCAGCAGTGGTCCCGGGTTGCGGCTCTCTGGCTACACCTTC | TRBJ1-2 | NA | TRBV6-1 | NA
CASSLGRLVGGANVLTF | TGTGCCAGCAGCTTGGGACGACTGGTAGGTGGGGCCAACGTCCTGACTTTC | TRBJ2-6 | once | TRBV5-8 | NA
CASRERTGGASPHEQYF | TGCGCCAGCAGGGAGAGGACAGGGGGCGCATCCCCTCACGAGCAGTACTTC | TRBJ2-7 | NA | TRBV5-1 | TRBD1
CASSMTPSTGLPTGYTF | TGTGCCAGTAGTATGACACCCTCGACAGGGCTCCCTACTGGCTACACCTTC | TRBJ1-2 | few | TRBV19 | TRBD1
CASSPPGAESGANVLTF | TGTGCCAGCTCACCCCCTGGAGCTGAATCTGGGGCCAACGTCCTGACTTTC | TRBJ2-6 | NA | TRBV18 | NA
CASSLVGQGWEGEKLFF | TGTGCCAGCAGCTTGGTGGGACAGGGATGGGAGGGTGAAAAACTGTTTTTT | TRBJ1-4 | NA | TRBV5-6 | TRBD1
CASSTSSGSNTGELFF | TGTGCCAGCAGTACCTCTAGCGGATCGAACACCGGGGAGCTGTTTTTT | TRBJ2-2 | NA | TRBV7-6 | TRBD2
CASSPVFSDNTDTQYF | TGCGCCAGCAGCCCAGTTTTTAGCGATAACACAGATACGCAGTATTTT | TRBJ2-3 | NA | TRBV5-1 | NA